This TCR beta chain was identified in a study of blood T cell repertoires in COVID-19. This clone was seen a single time. The assay was immunoSEQ multiplex PCR, and TCRdb's table has in-frame clones only and misses some. The table shows about 240,000 clones, with about nine tenths occurring only once. The CDR3 is 12 residues long. Per the germline V gene, CDR1 is SNHLY and CDR2 is FYNNEI. Between the trimmed V and J ends, which lost 3 bases and 8 bases, there was a span of 7 bases. The rearrangement uses TRBV2 and TRBJ2-2; D ambiguous. The sequence came from a man aged 55 to 70 who had recovered from COVID-19. Material: peripheral blood. CDR3 sequence: CASSEMRGELFF. The CDR3 nucleotides read TGTGCCAGCAGTGAGATGCGAGGGGAGCTGTTTTTT.